The clone carrying this TCR beta chain was counted between two and nine times. Its antigen is unknown. This record comes from a study of CD8 T cells in ankylosing spondylitis. Whole-study findings and limits: Researchers report that disease-linked clones proved CD8+ and relatively rare in peripheral blood.

This CDR3 comprises 19 residues. Germline CDR1 MNHEY, CDR2 SVGAGI. Trimming at V came to 2 bases and at J to 0 bases, leaving 8 bases not matched to a gene. TCRdb fed the 5' RACE reads into MiXCR, producing one record per CDR3 protein. The sample holds 30,000 to 45,000 distinct CDR3 sequences, more than 9.5% seen once. The chain is built from TRBV6-5 and TRBJ1-3; 12 bases agree with TRBD1. The sequencing input was synovial fluid, either unsorted or a sorted T cell fraction (not recorded which). The TCR sequence derives from a male donor with ankylosing spondylitis. DNA for the CDR3: TGTGCCAGCAGTTACAGGGGACAGGGGGCCCGATTCTCTGGAAACACCATATATTTT. Residues: CASSYRGQGARFSGNTIYF.